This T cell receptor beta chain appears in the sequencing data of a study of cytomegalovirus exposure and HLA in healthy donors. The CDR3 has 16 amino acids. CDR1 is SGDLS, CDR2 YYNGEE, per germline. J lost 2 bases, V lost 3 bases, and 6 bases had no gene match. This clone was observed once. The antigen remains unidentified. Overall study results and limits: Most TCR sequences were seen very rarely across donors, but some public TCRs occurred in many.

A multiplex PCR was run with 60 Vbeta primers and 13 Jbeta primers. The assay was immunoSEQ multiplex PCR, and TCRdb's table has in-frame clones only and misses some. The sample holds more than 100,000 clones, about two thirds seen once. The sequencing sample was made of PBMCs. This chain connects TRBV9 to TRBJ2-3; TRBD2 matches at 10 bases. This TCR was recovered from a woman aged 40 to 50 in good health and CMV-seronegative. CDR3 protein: CASSGFSGGLTDTQYF. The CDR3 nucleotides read TGTGCCAGCAGCGGTTTTAGCGGGGGGCTCACAGATACGCAGTATTTT.